The 25 T cell receptor beta chains in this list originate from one sample, sequenced in a study of a mutant IDH1 vaccine in newly diagnosed glioma. The time point here: week 35, safety follow-up. With topical imiquimod, each dose of the vaccine consisted of 300 ug of mutant IDH1 20-mer peptide. For these TCRs, the target antigens are not known. Method: immunoSEQ multiplex PCR; TCRdb's copy keeps in-frame clones and lacks some. The data contain approximately 31,000 clones, roughly 80% of them singletons. The input for sequencing was PBMCs, taken from a glioma patient whose treatment included an IDH1 peptide vaccine. These receptors all stem from a young woman with glioma.

The chain recombines TRBV2 with TRBJ2-7, with 8 bases lining up with TRBD1. In germline, CDR1 is SNHLY, CDR2 FYNNEI. V shed 1 base, J shed 5 bases, and the junction held 4 bases outside the gene matches. The CDR3 is made up of 14 amino acids. CDR3 DNA sequence: TGTGCCAGCAGTGAAGGGACAGGGTTCCACGAGCAGTACTTC. This codes for CASSEGTGFHEQYF.

This clone was detected only once. The CDR3: CASSPTTGYNQPQHF. The CDR3 nucleotides read TGTGCCAGCAGCCCCACTACAGGGTACAATCAGCCCCAGCATTTT. The gene calls are TRBV6-1 and TRBJ1-5; D is possibly TRBD1 (6 bases). The germline V gene encodes CDR1 MNHNS and CDR2 SASEGT. The length of the CDR3 is 15 residues. With 6 bases removed from V and 3 bases from J, the gap between germline ends came to 15 bases.

J is TRBJ1-1 and V is TRBV19; no firm D call. V gave up 2 bases and J gave up 5 bases, with 9 bases separating them. The CDR3 spans 13 residues. CDR1 and CDR2 from the germline V gene are LNHDA and SQIVND (reference sequence). The CDR3: CASSITVLTEAFF. The CDR3 bases are TGTGCCAGTAGTATAACAGTATTGACTGAAGCTTTCTTT.

The V and J genes are TRBV29-1 and TRBJ2-2, with TRBD1 matching over 7 bases. This CDR3 has 13 residues. Germline loops: CDR1 SQVTM, CDR2 ANQGSEA. V shed 3 bases and J 10 bases; nucleotides not matched to a gene: 8. CDR3 nucleotides: TGCAGCGTTGAGGACAGGCCAGATTCGGAGCTGTTTTTT. It is translated as CSVEDRPDSELFF.

The chain employs TRBV30 and TRBJ1-2; 8 nucleotides line up with TRBD1. Germline V CDR1 and CDR2: GTSNPN, SVGIG (reference sequence). This CDR3 has 12 residues. V lost 6 bases to trimming and J lost 4 bases; unmatched junction nucleotides: 4. The CDR3 DNA is TGTGCCTGCCCAGGGGGCGGCTATGGCTACACCTTC. The encoded protein is CACPGGGYGYTF.

A few counts support this clone. V and J are TRBV6-1 and TRBJ1-2, with D tentatively TRBD1 (5 bases). The length of the CDR3 is 14 residues. Germline V gene lookup returns CDR1 MNHNS and CDR2 SASEGT. Trimming left V 4 bases short and J 8 bases short, with 17 bases between. The CDR3 loop reads CASSGWQGKGGYTF. In DNA, the CDR3 is TGTGCCAGCAGTGGATGGCAGGGAAAGGGGGGCTACACCTTC.

V usage is TRBV5-1 and J usage is TRBJ2-1; D is possibly TRBD1 (6 bases). Trimming removed 4 bases from V and 6 bases from J, with 23 bases in between. Germline V CDR1 and CDR2: SGHRS, YFSETQ. The length of the CDR3 is 17 residues. CDR3 loop: CASSLPRSQGVGNEQFF. The CDR3, as DNA: TGCGCCAGCAGCCTCCCCCGATCACAGGGAGTGGGCAATGAGCAGTTCTTC.

This sequence joins TRBV29-1 and TRBJ1-6, with 7 bases that match TRBD1. Germline V gene sequence: CDR1 SQVTM, CDR2 ANQGSEA. The V gene end was trimmed by 4 bases and the J gene end by 5 bases; junction bases not matched to a gene: 5. The CDR3 consists of 14 residues. The CDR3, as DNA: TGCAGCGTTGGGACCGGGACAGATAATTCACCCCTCCACTTT. Translated, it gives CSVGTGTDNSPLHF.

The rearrangement links TRBV7-2 to TRBJ2-4; D possibly corresponds to TRBD2 (6 bases). CDR1 SGHTA and CDR2 FQGNSA come from the germline V gene. The CDR3 spans 19 residues. With 1 base removed from V and 0 bases from J, the gap between germline ends came to 19 bases. The CDR3 spells CASSLVASSAEIAKNIQYF. Here the CDR3 DNA reads TGTGCCAGCAGCTTAGTTGCGTCTAGCGCCGAAATAGCCAAAAACATTCAGTACTTC.

The chain recombines TRBV27 with TRBJ1-2; D ambiguous. Germline loops: CDR1 MNHEY, CDR2 SMNVEV (reference sequence). Between the trimmed V and J ends, which lost 2 bases and 8 bases, there was a span of 12 bases. This CDR3 contains 13 residues. Here the CDR3 DNA reads TGTGCCAGCAGTTTAAAGAGCAACACGGGCTACACCTTC. Amino acids: CASSLKSNTGYTF.

The genes are TRBV6-1 and TRBJ2-1; no clear D. V lost 3 bases and J 7 bases, leaving 7 bases between the germline ends. Germline CDR1 reads MNHNS; CDR2 reads SASEGT. This CDR3 spans 12 amino acids. DNA of the CDR3: TGTGCCAGCAGTGACCCCGGGAATGAGCAGTTCTTC. Its translation: CASSDPGNEQFF.

The genes are TRBV7-8 and TRBJ2-7; D is unclear. The germline gives CDR1 SGHVS, CDR2 FQNEAQ. This CDR3 is 13 amino acids long. Trimming took 1 base from V and 4 from J, leaving 8 bases between them. CDR3: CASSLGVRYEQYF. CDR3 in DNA: TGTGCCAGCAGCTTAGGTGTGAGGTACGAGCAGTACTTC.

The chain joins TRBV5-1 to TRBJ2-3, with D uncertain. The CDR3 has 15 residues. The V end was cut by 2 bases, the J end by 0 bases, with 10 bases between. The germline V gene has CDR1 SGHRS and CDR2 YFSETQ. The CDR3 sequence is CASSFESASTDTQYF. The CDR3 nucleotides read TGCGCCAGCAGCTTTGAGAGCGCTAGCACAGATACGCAGTATTTT.

Only one count was recorded for this clone. The CDR3: CASSLWLAGGPSTDTQYF. The CDR3 DNA sequence: TGTGCCAGCAGCTTGTGGCTAGCGGGGGGACCTAGCACAGATACGCAGTATTTT. The chain employs TRBV5-4 and TRBJ2-3, with 11 positions matching TRBD2. The CDR3 is 18 residues long. The V gene end was trimmed by 1 base and the J gene end by 0 bases; junction bases not matched to a gene: 7. Germline V lookup: CDR1 SGHNT, CDR2 YYREEE (reference sequence). The full variable domain, in which reference TRBV5-4 and TRBJ2-3 provide the parts outside the CDR3, is ETGVTQSPTHLIKTRGQQVTLRCSSQSGHNTVSWYQQALGQGPQFIFQYYREEENGRGNFPPRFSGLQFPNYSSELNVNALELDDSALYLCASSLWLAGGPSTDTQYFGPGTRLTVL.

The chain has TRBV2 and TRBJ2-3; D gene unclear. In germline, CDR1 is SNHLY, CDR2 FYNNEI. CDR3 size: 13 residues. Trimming took 10 bases from V and 10 from J, leaving 21 bases between them. The CDR3 DNA reads TGTGCCACCAACGGGTTGGACCGCCGGGCGCAGTATTTT. Protein product: CATNGLDRRAQYF. Supplemented by reference TRBV2 and TRBJ2-3, the full variable domain reads EPEVTQTPSHQVTQMGQEVILRCVPISNHLYFYWYRQILGQKVEFLVSFYNNEISEKSEIFDDQFSVERPDGSNFTLKIRSTKLEDSAMYFCATNGLDRRAQYFGPGTRLTVL.

In this sample, this clone turned up once. This chain uses TRBV28 with TRBJ2-7; D perhaps matches TRBD1 (5 bases). Germline V gives CDR1 MDHEN, CDR2 SYDVKM. V was pared by 4 bases and J by 6 bases, with 16 bases between. There are 14 residues in the CDR3. The DNA for the CDR3 is TGTGCCAGCAGTTCGGACATGGTCCAGCTCGAGCAGTACTTC. It is translated as CASSSDMVQLEQYF. Looking up the rest from reference TRBV28 and TRBJ2-7 gives the full variable domain: DVKVTQSSRYLVKRTGEKVFLECVQDMDHENMFWYRQDPGLGLRLIYFSYDVKMKEKGDIPEGYSVSREKKERFSLILESASTNQTSMYLCASSSDMVQLEQYFGPGTRLTVT.

This sequence joins TRBV11-3 and TRBJ1-2; 9 bases agree with TRBD1. CDR3 length equals 16 residues. Unmatched junction bases numbered 14, after V lost 5 bases and J lost 7 bases. CDR1 SGHNT and CDR2 YENEEA come from the germline V gene. This chain's CDR3 is CASSEAGTGKIGGYTF. The CDR3 DNA is TGTGCCAGCAGCGAAGCGGGGACAGGGAAGATAGGTGGCTACACCTTC.

With regard to this clone: One junction end does not reproduce the germline sequence, and a read error may be involved. The chain uses TRBV11-2 and TRBJ1-3; the D is unclear. This CDR3 spans 15 amino acids. Per the germline V gene, CDR1 is SGHAT and CDR2 is FQNNGV. The CDR3 sequence is CASSPGLSFGDTIYF. For the CDR3, the DNA is TGTGCCAGCAGCCCCGGACTATCTTTTGGAGACACCATATATTTT.

The J gene is TRBJ1-4, the V gene TRBV19, with no clear D. V was cut by 11 bases and J by 0 bases, with 13 bases left in between. This CDR3 spans 14 amino acids. The germline gives CDR1 LNHDA, CDR2 SQIVND (reference sequence). CDR3 region: CAHEVAATNEKLFF. The CDR3 DNA is TGTGCCCACGAAGTGGCCGCAACTAATGAAAAACTGTTTTTT.

The J gene is TRBJ1-1, the V gene TRBV2; TRBD1 might be the D (5 bases). Between the trimmed V and J ends, which lost 7 bases and 1 base, there was a span of 13 bases. Per the germline V gene, CDR1 is SNHLY and CDR2 is FYNNEI. The CDR3 runs to 14 residues. The CDR3: CASTVGAGNTEAFF. The DNA for the CDR3 is TGTGCCAGCACTGTAGGGGCAGGGAACACTGAAGCTTTCTTT.

The chain is built from TRBV9 and TRBJ2-6, with D uncertain. Trimming pared 0 bases from V and 4 bases from J, leaving 8 bases between. The CDR3 sequence is 15 residues long. Germline CDR1 and CDR2: SGDLS and YYNGEE. For the CDR3, the DNA is TGTGCCAGCAGCGTAGCTGGGAACGGGGCCAACGTCCTGACTTTC. Its translation: CASSVAGNGANVLTF.

The V and J genes are TRBV25-1 and TRBJ1-1; D is unresolved. This CDR3 has 15 residues. V was clipped by 5 bases and J by 0 bases, with 13 bases between them. The germline V gene encodes CDR1 MGHDK and CDR2 SYGVNS. The DNA of the CDR3 is TGTGCCAGCAGTCCGGAAACGACGGTGAACACTGAAGCTTTCTTT. This encodes CASSPETTVNTEAFF.

This chain connects TRBV6-1 to TRBJ2-7; D gene unclear. V was pared by 4 bases and J by 0 bases, with 10 bases between. Per germline, CDR1 MNHNS and CDR2 SASEGT. CDR3 length equals 14 residues. In DNA, the CDR3 is TGTGCCAGCAGTGGGGCAGGAGCCTCCTACGAGCAGTACTTC. Protein product: CASSGAGASYEQYF.

The chain combines TRBV18 with TRBJ1-5; D might be TRBD1 (5 bases). The CDR3 has 15 amino acids. Trimming cost V 1 base and J 5 bases, with 12 bases left between them. The germline V gene has CDR1 KGHSH and CDR2 LQKENI. CDR3 amino acids: CASSPRGEGHQPQHF. The CDR3 nucleotides read TGTGCCAGCTCACCACGAGGGGAGGGACATCAGCCCCAGCATTTT.

Only one count was recorded for this clone. The J gene is TRBJ2-3, the V gene TRBV5-1; D is undetermined. Trimming took 2 bases from V and 0 from J, leaving 10 bases between them. The CDR3 covers 15 residues. The germline V gene has CDR1 SGHRS and CDR2 YFSETQ. The CDR3 DNA reads TGCGCCAGCAGCTTACGGCCACAGAGCACAGATACGCAGTATTTT. Protein: CASSLRPQSTDTQYF.